The sequence of this TCR beta chain was determined in a study of prognosis after radiotherapy for stage I lung cancer. The overall study: Stage I non-small cell lung cancer patients, who were enrolled in Nanjing, China, joined the cohort between 2018 and January 2019. Histologically, the tumors comprised squamous cell carcinoma in about 7 patients and adenocarcinoma in approximately twelve.

Study-wide results and limits: The way patients used TRBV and TRBJ genes reportedly differed depending on whether they had metastases. For the expanded TCR clones, whether they were tumor-specific was not determined.

This clonotype was recorded many times. Its antigen remains unknown. Genomic DNA provided the template from which TCR beta CDR3 was amplified by two-round multiplex PCR. The use of primers specific to each TRBV and TRBJ gene characterized first-round PCR. One entry per CDR3 protein results from TCRdb running MiXCR on the multiplex PCR reads. The table includes some 14,000 distinct CDR3 sequences, approximately 55% detected once. This CDR3 is built from 18 residues. The J segment lost 0 bases and the V segment lost 2 bases, leaving 6 bases of the junction unmatched. The V gene's germline CDR1 is SGDLS and CDR2 YYNGEE.

Sequences were derived from PBMCs, sampled before or after stereotactic body radiation therapy (not recorded which). The TCR comes from a donor aged 50 or older with non-small cell lung cancer. V and J are TRBV9 and TRBJ2-2; 11 bases match TRBD1. The CDR3 DNA reads as TGTGCCAGCAGCGTGCCGGACAGGGGGCCAGCGAACACCGGGGAGCTGTTTTTT. Residues: CASSVPDRGPANTGELFF.